These 7 T cell receptor beta chains share one sample of origin, sequenced in a study of T cell repertoires in cytomegalovirus infection. What these receptors recognize is not known. One entry per CDR3 protein, called by TCRdb with MiXCR from the reads. The data show 350,000 to 400,000 distinct CDR3 sequences, with roughly 36% seen just once and roughly 13% held by the top ten. The sequencing used cultured PBMCs, collected from culture after CMV antigen stimulation. The origin of the receptors is a human donor in good health (CMV status not recorded). Some clones in this sample may be carry-over from other donors' samples.

The genes are TRBV7-2 and TRBJ2-7; D might be TRBD1 (5 bases). The CDR3 runs to 16 residues. The germline V gene encodes CDR1 SGHTA and CDR2 FQGNSA. Trimming left V 1 base short and J 1 base short, with 14 bases between. The CDR3 DNA sequence: TGTGCCAGCAGCTTAGACTCGACAGCTCTTTCCTACGAGCAGTACTTC. As protein: CASSLDSTALSYEQYF.

A few counts support this clonotype. This sequence joins TRBV7-2 and TRBJ1-5; 8 bases are shared with TRBD1. Germline trimming cut 5 bases from V and 4 bases from J; bases unmatched to any gene: 10. This CDR3 contains 16 residues. CDR1 and CDR2 (germline): SGHTA, FQGNSA. The CDR3 reads CASSLYGTGLNQPQHF. The CDR3 bases are TGTGCCAGCAGCCTATACGGGACAGGCCTGAATCAGCCCCAGCATTTT.

The chain joins TRBV6-2 or TRBV6-3 to TRBJ2-5; 7 bases line up with TRBD2. The CDR3 consists of 11 residues. Germline CDR1 and CDR2: MNHEY and SVGEGT. With 10 bases clipped from V and 2 bases from J, the junction kept 1 base outside the gene matches. The CDR3 nucleotides read TGTGCCACGGGACTACAAGAGACCCAGTACTTC. Residues: CATGLQETQYF.

This clonotype has a handful of counts. This sequence joins TRBV7-2 and TRBJ2-1; unclear D gene. Germline V gene sequence: CDR1 SGHTA, CDR2 FQGNSA. V gave up 8 bases and J gave up 6 bases, with 20 bases separating them. The CDR3 runs 15 residues. The CDR3 sequence is CASCVSRSFGNEQFF. In DNA form, the CDR3 reads TGTGCCAGCTGCGTGAGCCGGAGCTTCGGCAATGAGCAGTTCTTC.

The chain is built from TRBV20-1 and TRBJ1-4; D is unclear. Germline CDR1 is DFQATT and CDR2 is SNEGSKA (reference sequence). V lost 6 bases to trimming and J lost 4 bases, with 15 bases between them. This CDR3 region has 14 residues. The chain's CDR3 is CSAGWEGNNEKLFF. The DNA for the CDR3 is TGCAGTGCCGGGTGGGAGGGCAATAATGAAAAACTGTTTTTT.

The V and J genes are TRBV24-1 and TRBJ2-3; 8 nucleotides agree with TRBD1. V shed 5 bases and J 2 bases; nucleotides not matched to a gene: 5. CDR3 length: 15 residues. Per germline, CDR1 KGHDR and CDR2 SFDVKD. The DNA for the CDR3 is TGTGCCACCAGTGCCGCGACAGGGGCCACAGATACGCAGTATTTT. It specifies CATSAATGATDTQYF.

The chain links TRBV12-3 or TRBV12-4 to TRBJ2-7; no clear D gene. The CDR3 has 15 residues. The V end was cut by 1 base, the J end by 0 bases, with 10 bases between. CDR3 DNA: TGTGCCAGCAGTTTAGAAGGTTTTAACTCCTACGAGCAGTACTTC. The encoded protein is CASSLEGFNSYEQYF.